The clone carrying this T cell receptor (beta chain) was picked up many times. The sample comes from a study of read filtering for tumor transcriptome and immune sequencing. In the study overall: Patients were approximately 17 male and 11 to 15 female, mean age 65.9 years, range about 47 to 85. Revised staging placed roughly 8 patients in R-ISS I, some 17 in II, over 5 in III. DNase treatment preceded whole-transcriptome library preparation. Per sample, TCR-region reads ranged about 3.5 to 11 million by IR-seq, 85 to 1273 by RNA-seq.

The germline V and J ends were trimmed by 5 bases and 1 base, with 9 bases remaining between them. Germline V gives CDR1 MDHEN, CDR2 SYDVKM. The CDR3 extends over 15 amino acids. The library was built from roughly 400 ng RNA with molecular barcoded adaptors for alpha/delta and beta/gamma chains. One entry per CDR3 protein results from TCRdb running MiXCR on the reads. The repertoire has about 48,000 distinct CDR3 sequences, roughly 18% of them found once; the top ten carry over 15%. The chain recombines TRBV28 with TRBJ2-6; D possibly uses TRBD1 or TRBD2 (5 bases each). Material: a population of CD138-negative cells sorted from bone marrow. This TCR derives from a donor aged 40 or older with multiple myeloma. The CDR3 region has the DNA TGTGCCAGCAGTATTTGGGGGTCTGGGGCCAACGTCCTGACTTTC. Translation: CASSIWGSGANVLTF.